This T cell receptor beta chain was retrieved from a study of T cells in Graves' hyperthyroidism and ophthalmopathy. Whole-study context: Peripheral blood was acquired at first diagnosis, ahead of any therapy whatsoever.

A 10 ml volume of fresh peripheral blood provided the PBMCs. Broader study findings: Ophthalmopathy got predicted by the model a median around 6.6 months before its onset. Most clonotypes expanded in thyroid above 0.001 were likewise present in blood.

In its sample, this clonotype was seen many times. No antigen is known for it. Amplification of TCR beta CDR3 regions used RNA as the template. HTBI primers were used for first-round RT-PCR of the TCR CDR3. Each CDR3 protein gets one entry after TCRdb re-called the multiplex PCR reads with MiXCR. The sample has about 400,000 distinct CDR3 sequences; roughly 13% are singletons. The source material was blood. The TCR comes from a young woman with Graves' hyperthyroidism.

CDR3 amino acids: CASSPGTGNSPLHF. DNA for the CDR3: TGTGCCAGCTCACCTGGGACGGGAAATTCACCCCTCCACTTT. The chain joins TRBV18 to TRBJ1-6, with D possibly matching TRBD1 (5 bases). V was cut by 3 bases and J by 7 bases, with 10 bases left in between. This CDR3 is 14 amino acids long. Germline CDR1 and CDR2: KGHSH and LQKENI.